These 25 T cell receptor beta chains were all obtained from the same sample, sequenced in a study of T cell responses to AZD1222 COVID-19 vaccine. Measured with immunoSEQ multiplex PCR; TCRdb has only the in-frame clones, and not every one. The sample contains some 100,000 clones, about 86% of which appear only once. Sequencing used peripheral blood, obtained 28 days after the second AZD1222 dose. The receptor set was obtained from an adult who received the AZD1222 COVID-19 vaccine.

CDR3 loop: CSAREHYGYTF. CDR3 nucleotides: TGCAGCGCACGTGAGCACTATGGCTACACCTTC. The gene calls are TRBV29-1 and TRBJ1-2; D is undetermined. The V gene lost 7 bases and the J gene lost 3 bases, with 9 bases spanning the gap. This CDR3 is 11 amino acids long. Germline CDR1 SQVTM, CDR2 ANQGSEA.

This clone was detected only a few times. This chain connects TRBV30 to TRBJ1-6; D not resolved. Germline CDR1 reads GTSNPN; CDR2 reads SVGIG (reference sequence). V lost 2 bases and J lost 13, with 12 bases in between. This CDR3 has 12 residues. The CDR3 sequence: CAWSRTSGPLHF. Here the CDR3 DNA reads TGTGCCTGGAGTCGCACATCGGGGCCCCTCCACTTT.

The chain carries TRBV5-4 and TRBJ1-2; a possible D gene is TRBD1 (6 bases). The ends were cut back, 3 bases at V and 8 bases at J, with 14 bases in the middle. The CDR3 runs 13 residues. Germline loops: CDR1 SGHNT, CDR2 YYREEE (reference sequence). The CDR3 DNA reads as TGTGCCAGCAGCTGGCGGGGGGCGAGGGGCTACACCTTC. Translating gives CASSWRGARGYTF. The full variable domain, in which reference TRBV5-4 and TRBJ1-2 provide the parts outside the CDR3, is ETGVTQSPTHLIKTRGQQVTLRCSSQSGHNTVSWYQQALGQGPQFIFQYYREEENGRGNFPPRFSGLQFPNYSSELNVNALELDDSALYLCASSWRGARGYTFGSGTRLTVV.

V is TRBV6-2 or TRBV6-3 and J is TRBJ2-3; D remains ambiguous. Germline assignment: CDR1 MNHEY and CDR2 SVGEGT. The germline V and J ends were trimmed by 5 bases and 2 bases, with 23 bases remaining between them. This CDR3 has 18 amino acids. The CDR3 loop is CASSPDYSLLEHTDTQYF. CDR3 nucleotide sequence: TGTGCCAGCAGTCCCGATTACTCATTACTGGAACACACAGATACGCAGTATTTT.

The chain employs TRBV14 and TRBJ2-7, with 12 bases aligning to TRBD2. This CDR3 has 20 residues. From germline, CDR1 is SGHDN and CDR2 FVKESK. V shed 3 bases and J 4 bases; nucleotides not matched to a gene: 19. This CDR3 reads CASSHYASRLAGGPGYEQYF. The CDR3 DNA sequence: TGTGCCAGCAGCCACTATGCGAGTCGGCTAGCGGGAGGGCCGGGGTACGAGCAGTACTTC.

V is TRBV7-7 and J is TRBJ2-5; D is unclear. Looked up from germline, CDR1 is SSHAT and CDR2 is FNYEAQ (reference sequence). The V end was cut by 5 bases, the J end by 3 bases, with 10 bases between. This CDR3 has 13 residues. CDR3 DNA sequence: TGTGCCAGCAGCCGAGGACGGGAAGAGACCCAGTACTTC. Amino acid sequence: CASSRGREETQYF.

The chain recombines TRBV18 with TRBJ1-1; perhaps TRBD1 as D (6 bases). Trimming took 1 base from V and 5 from J, leaving 20 bases between them. This CDR3 region has 17 residues. Germline assignment: CDR1 KGHSH and CDR2 LQKENI. The CDR3: CASSPLSPNRDRTEAFF. The CDR3 DNA reads TGTGCCAGCTCACCACTATCCCCCAACAGGGATCGGACTGAAGCTTTCTTT. The variable domain in full, completed from reference TRBV18 and TRBJ1-1, reads NAGVMQNPRHLVRRRGQEARLRCSPMKGHSHVYWYRQLPEEGLKFMVYLQKENIIDESGMPKERFSAEFPKEGPSILRIQQVVRGDSAAYFCASSPLSPNRDRTEAFFGQGTRLTVV.

This clone has a handful of counts. This chain joins TRBV11-1 and TRBJ1-2, with D possibly TRBD1 on 6 matching bases. The V end was cut by 3 bases, the J end by 2 bases, with 13 bases between. CDR3 size: 15 residues. The germline gives CDR1 SGHAT, CDR2 FQDESV (reference sequence). In DNA, the CDR3 is TGTGCCAGCAGCTTCACAGGGTCCGGAAACTATGGCTACACCTTC. Translated: CASSFTGSGNYGYTF.

The V call is TRBV5-1, the J call TRBJ2-1; 7 bases line up with TRBD1. The length of the CDR3 is 16 residues. The ends lost 4 bases at V and 2 bases at J; junction bases unmatched: 9. Germline CDR1 SGHRS, CDR2 YFSETQ. The CDR3 coding sequence is TGCGCCAGCAGCGGAAAGACAGGGACCCCCTACAATGAGCAGTTCTTC. Its protein product is CASSGKTGTPYNEQFF.

Only a few counts were recorded for this clone. The rearrangement links TRBV6-5 to TRBJ1-3; TRBD1 might be the D (5 bases). Germline V gene sequence: CDR1 MNHEY, CDR2 SVGAGI. Trimming took 6 bases from V and 9 from J, leaving 12 bases between them. This CDR3 spans 12 amino acids. The CDR3 DNA is TGTGCCAGCAGCCGCGGGGGGGGCACCATATATTTT. Translation gives CASSRGGGTIYF.

This sequence joins TRBV4-3 and TRBJ2-7; 7 bases agree with TRBD2. The trim removed 1 base at V and 2 bases at J, leaving 11 bases unmatched. Germline V gene sequence: CDR1 LGHNA, CDR2 YSLEER. The CDR3 contains 17 residues. Here the CDR3 reads CASSQALGTTHAYEQYF. Here the CDR3 DNA reads TGCGCCAGCAGCCAAGCTCTCGGGACTACCCACGCCTACGAGCAGTACTTC.

Regarding this clone: Other DNA variants within this sample encode the same CDR3. The V gene is TRBV7-2, the J gene TRBJ2-5; 7 nucleotides align to TRBD1. V shed 4 bases and J 2 bases; nucleotides not matched to a gene: 1. This CDR3 comprises 13 residues. Germline lookup yields CDR1 SGHTA and CDR2 FQGNSA. CDR3 DNA: TGTGCCAGCAGCTCGGGACAGCAAGAGACCCAGTACTTC. This gives the protein CASSSGQQETQYF.

This clone was seen more than once but under ten times. V gene TRBV7-2 combines with J gene TRBJ2-7; unclear D gene. Deletions cut 2 bases from V and 4 bases from J, with 9 bases between. CDR3 length: 13 residues. The germline CDR1 and CDR2 sequences are SGHTA and FQGNSA. The CDR3: CASSLKMEYEQYF. In DNA, the CDR3 is TGTGCCAGCAGCTTAAAGATGGAGTACGAGCAGTACTTC.

V usage is TRBV5-4 and J usage is TRBJ2-6; unclear D gene. Trimming removed 0 bases at V and 0 bases at J, with 4 bases between. The CDR3 totals 15 residues. Per germline, CDR1 SGHNT and CDR2 YYREEE (reference sequence). CDR3 in amino acids: CASSLALSGANVLTF. Here the CDR3 DNA reads TGTGCCAGCAGCTTGGCACTCTCTGGGGCCAACGTCCTGACTTTC.

This clone appeared a single time. The chain recombines TRBV7-2 with TRBJ2-1, with a weak D call TRBD1 (5 bases). The CDR3 is made up of 16 amino acids. V lost 2 bases, J lost 1 base, and 12 bases lay in between. CDR1 is SGHTA, CDR2 FQGNSA, per germline. The CDR3 nucleotides read TGTGCCAGCAGCTTAAGGGCAGGGCCTTCCTACAATGAGCAGTTCTTC. Protein: CASSLRAGPSYNEQFF.

V and J are TRBV2 and TRBJ1-4, with 8 positions matching TRBD1. The ends lost 5 bases at V and 14 bases at J; junction bases unmatched: 13. The CDR3 runs to 14 residues. Germline V CDR1 and CDR2: SNHLY, FYNNEI. The CDR3 DNA sequence: TGTGCCAGCAGTCGGGGCCAGGGGGCGATTAGGCTGTTTTTT. Translating gives CASSRGQGAIRLFF.

V usage is TRBV27 and J usage is TRBJ2-1; 9 positions agree with TRBD1. CDR3 length: 12 residues. Germline trimming cut 6 bases from V and 10 bases from J; bases unmatched to any gene: 4. Germline CDR1 MNHEY, CDR2 SMNVEV (reference sequence). CDR3: CASSRTGVEQFF. The DNA for the CDR3 is TGTGCCAGCAGCCGGACAGGGGTCGAGCAGTTCTTC.

This chain uses TRBV7-8 with TRBJ2-1; D uncertain. Trimming cost V 3 bases and J 8 bases, with 14 bases left between them. The length of the CDR3 is 14 residues. Germline V gene data show CDR1 as SGHVS and CDR2 as FQNEAQ. The DNA of the CDR3 is TGTGCCAGCAGCTTCAAGGACCGGGCGGATGAGCAGTTCTTC. It is translated as CASSFKDRADEQFF.

The CDR3, as DNA: TGTGCCCCCGGGACAGCCAGTTCCCTCCACTTT. Amino acids: CAPGTASSLHF. This chain connects TRBV21-1 to TRBJ1-6; TRBD1 is the table's D call and was not checked against the DNA. TRBV21-1 is marked as a pseudogene. The CDR3 contains 11 residues.

The V and J genes are TRBV6-5 and TRBJ1-2; no clear D gene. Germline V gives CDR1 MNHEY, CDR2 SVGAGI. CDR3 length: 13 residues. V was clipped by 8 bases and J by 6 bases, with 16 bases between them. The chain's CDR3 is CASGRALLHGYTF. The CDR3, as DNA: TGTGCCAGCGGCCGGGCTCTTCTACATGGCTACACCTTC.

CDR3 loop: CASTKGALTYEQYF. The CDR3 DNA reads TGTGCCAGCACCAAGGGGGCACTCACTTACGAGCAGTACTTC. The gene calls are TRBV18 and TRBJ2-7, with 7 bases identical to TRBD1. The CDR3 loop spans 14 amino acids. V lost 8 bases and J lost 4; bases outside the gene matches: 11. Germline V gene sequence: CDR1 KGHSH, CDR2 LQKENI.

This clone was seen a single time. The chain carries TRBV5-1 and TRBJ2-5, with TRBD2 identical over 11 bases. The germline V gene encodes CDR1 SGHRS and CDR2 YFSETQ. Germline trimming cut 3 bases from V and 6 bases from J; bases unmatched to any gene: 7. The CDR3 is made up of 15 amino acids. As DNA, the CDR3 is TGCGCCAGCAGCTCACTAGCGGGAGTGGGGAAGACCCAGTACTTC. Amino acids: CASSSLAGVGKTQYF.

The CDR3, as DNA: TGTGCCAGCAGCTTGAACAGCTATACGGGAGCTTTCTTT. It yields the protein CASSLNSYTGAFF. This sequence joins TRBV5-6 and TRBJ1-1; D is uncertain. The V and J ends lost 1 base and 10 bases respectively, with 14 bases between them. The germline CDR1 and CDR2 sequences are SGHDT and YYEEEE. CDR3 size: 13 residues.

V gene TRBV6-2 or TRBV6-3 combines with J gene TRBJ2-7; D gene uncertain. The germline V and J ends were trimmed by 0 bases and 2 bases, with 11 bases remaining between them. Germline CDR1 is MNHEY and CDR2 is SVGEGT. The CDR3 is 15 residues long. CDR3 sequence (DNA): TGTGCCAGCAGTTACTCGAACCTTCCTCCCTACGAGCAGTACTTC. Protein: CASSYSNLPPYEQYF.

Here the CDR3 DNA reads TGTGCCAGCAGCGGGACTAGCGGGAGAGGCACAGATACGCAGTATTTT. Translation gives CASSGTSGRGTDTQYF. This chain joins TRBV9 and TRBJ2-3; 13 bases fit TRBD2. With 3 bases clipped from V and 1 base from J, the junction kept 2 bases outside the gene matches. The germline V gene has CDR1 SGDLS and CDR2 YYNGEE. The CDR3 extends over 16 amino acids.